The table lists the clone carrying this T cell receptor beta chain with a few counts. The antigen is undetermined. The data were taken from a study of CD8 T cells in ankylosing spondylitis. TCRdb re-called the 5' RACE reads with MiXCR, one entry per CDR3 protein. The data contain around 770,000 distinct CDR3 sequences, roughly 19% of them singletons. Broader study findings: In peripheral blood, disease-linked CD8+ clones occurred at relatively low frequencies. Ankylosing spondylitis blood seemed to carry a telltale TCR beta motif made of several highly homologous variants.

This receptor was obtained from a male donor with ankylosing spondylitis. The sequenced sample was blood, either unsorted or a sorted T cell fraction (not recorded which).

CDR3 amino acids: CASSALAGSSYNEQFF. CDR3 nucleotides: TGTGCCAGCAGCGCACTAGCGGGAAGCTCCTACAATGAGCAGTTCTTC. The chain joins TRBV9 to TRBJ2-1; TRBD2 matches 10 bases. This CDR3 comprises 16 residues. The germline CDR1 and CDR2 sequences are SGDLS and YYNGEE. V dropped 3 bases and J dropped 0; count of bases not matched to a gene: 3.